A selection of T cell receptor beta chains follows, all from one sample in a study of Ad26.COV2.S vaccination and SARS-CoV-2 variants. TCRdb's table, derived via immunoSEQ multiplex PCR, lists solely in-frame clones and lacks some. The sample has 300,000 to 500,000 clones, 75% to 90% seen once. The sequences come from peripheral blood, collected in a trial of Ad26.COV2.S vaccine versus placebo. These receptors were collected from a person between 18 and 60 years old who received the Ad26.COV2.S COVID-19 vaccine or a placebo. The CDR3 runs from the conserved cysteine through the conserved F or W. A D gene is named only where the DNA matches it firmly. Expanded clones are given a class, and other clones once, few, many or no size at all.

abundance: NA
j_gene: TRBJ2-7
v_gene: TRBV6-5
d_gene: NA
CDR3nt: TGTGCCAGCCTACACAGGGAAAGTCCCTACGAGCAGTACTTC
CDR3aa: CASLHRESPYEQYF

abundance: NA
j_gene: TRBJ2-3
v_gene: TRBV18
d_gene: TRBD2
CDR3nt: TGTGCCAGCTCACCACTAGCGGGGTACACAGATACGCAGTATTTT
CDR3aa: CASSPLAGYTDTQYF

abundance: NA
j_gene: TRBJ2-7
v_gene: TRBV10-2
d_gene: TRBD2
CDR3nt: TGCGCCAGCAGTGTGGGACTAGCGGGGGCCAACTCCTACGAGCAGTACTTC
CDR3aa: CASSVGLAGANSYEQYF

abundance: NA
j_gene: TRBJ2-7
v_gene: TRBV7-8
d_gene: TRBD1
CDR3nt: TGTGCCAGCAGCCCCGTGACAGGGACCCCCCACTACGAGCAGTACTTC
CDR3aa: CASSPVTGTPHYEQYF

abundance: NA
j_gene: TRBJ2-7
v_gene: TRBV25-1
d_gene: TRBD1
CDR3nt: TGTGCCAGCCAACCGACAGGGGCAGCCTACGAGCAGTACTTC
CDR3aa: CASQPTGAAYEQYF

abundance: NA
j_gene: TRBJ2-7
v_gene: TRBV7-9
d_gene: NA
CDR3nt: TGTGCCAGCAGCCTGGGATTGACCGGGGGAAAACCCTACGAGCAGTACTTC
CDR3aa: CASSLGLTGGKPYEQYF

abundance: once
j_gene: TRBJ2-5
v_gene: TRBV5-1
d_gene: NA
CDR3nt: TGCGCCAGCAGCCCGGGGCCCGCAGAGACCCAGTACTTC
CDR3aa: CASSPGPAETQYF

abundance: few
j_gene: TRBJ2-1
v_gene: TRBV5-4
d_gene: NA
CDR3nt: TGTGCCAGCAGCTTAGGCGGGGAATCTTACAATGAGCAGTTCTTC
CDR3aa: CASSLGGESYNEQFF

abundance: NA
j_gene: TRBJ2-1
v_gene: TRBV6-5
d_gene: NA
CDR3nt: TGTGCCAGCAGTCCTAGGACTACCTTCAATGAGCAGTTCTTC
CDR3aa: CASSPRTTFNEQFF

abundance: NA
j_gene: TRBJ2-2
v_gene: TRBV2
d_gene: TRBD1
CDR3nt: TGTGCCAGCAATTCGGACAGGGCGAACACCGGGGAGCTGTTTTTT
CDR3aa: CASNSDRANTGELFF

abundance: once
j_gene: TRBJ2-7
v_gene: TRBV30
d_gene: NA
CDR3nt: TGTGCCTGGAGACAGCCGGACGGATGGTACGAGCAGTACTTC
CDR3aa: CAWRQPDGWYEQYF

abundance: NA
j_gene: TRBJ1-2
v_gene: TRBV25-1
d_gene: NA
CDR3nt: TGTGCCAGCAGTGAATTCGGAGGGAACAACTATGGCTACACCTTC
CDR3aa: CASSEFGGNNYGYTF

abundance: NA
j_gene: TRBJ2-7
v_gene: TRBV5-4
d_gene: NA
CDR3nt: TGTGCCAGCAGCTTTGGGGCGGGGATTATGCGCGAGCAGTACTTC
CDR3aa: CASSFGAGIMREQYF

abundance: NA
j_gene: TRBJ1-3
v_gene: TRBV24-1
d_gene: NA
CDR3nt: TGTGCCACCAGTGATCCGAAGACTGTCGGCAACACCATATATTTT
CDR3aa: CATSDPKTVGNTIYF

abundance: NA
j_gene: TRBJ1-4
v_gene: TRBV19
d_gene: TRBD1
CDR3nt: TGTGCCAGTAGTACTACAGGGGGGAACATTGAAAAACTGTTTTTT
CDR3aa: CASSTTGGNIEKLFF

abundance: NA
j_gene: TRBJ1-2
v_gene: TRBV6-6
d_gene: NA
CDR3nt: TGTGCCAGCAGTTACTCCCCCGGAAGAAGCTACACCTTC
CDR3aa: CASSYSPGRSYTF

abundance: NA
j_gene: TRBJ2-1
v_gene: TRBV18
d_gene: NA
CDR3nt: TGTGCCAGCGGAAACCGTAGCTTAGGTCCCTACAATGAGCAGTTCTTC
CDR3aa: CASGNRSLGPYNEQFF

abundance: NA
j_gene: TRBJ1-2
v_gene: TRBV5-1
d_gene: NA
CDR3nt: TGCGCCAGCAGCTTGTCGCCCCCTCCTAACTATGGCTACACCTTC
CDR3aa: CASSLSPPPNYGYTF

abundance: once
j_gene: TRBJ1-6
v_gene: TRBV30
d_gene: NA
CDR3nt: TGTGCCTGGAGTGGTACAGGGAGGTCACCCCTCCACTTT
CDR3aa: CAWSGTGRSPLHF

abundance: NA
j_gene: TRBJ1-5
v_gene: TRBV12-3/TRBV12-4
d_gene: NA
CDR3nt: TGTGCCAGCAGTTTTCATAGCAATCAGCCCCAGCATTTT
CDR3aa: CASSFHSNQPQHF

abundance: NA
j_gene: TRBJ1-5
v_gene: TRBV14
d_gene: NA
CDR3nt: TGTGCCAGCAGCCAAGACGGGGTTCAGCCCCAGCATTTT
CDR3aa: CASSQDGVQPQHF

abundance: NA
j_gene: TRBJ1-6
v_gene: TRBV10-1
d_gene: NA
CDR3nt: TGCGCCAGCAGTGACCGGAATAATTCACCCCTCCACTTT
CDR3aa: CASSDRNNSPLHF

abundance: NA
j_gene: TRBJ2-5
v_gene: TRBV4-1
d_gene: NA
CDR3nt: TGCGCCAGCAGCCAAGAACGGACCGTATACTTC
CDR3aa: CASSQERTVYF

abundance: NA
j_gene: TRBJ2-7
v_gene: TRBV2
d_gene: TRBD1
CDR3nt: TGTGCCAGCCGGGACAGGGTATCGTACGAGCAGTACTTC
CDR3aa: CASRDRVSYEQYF

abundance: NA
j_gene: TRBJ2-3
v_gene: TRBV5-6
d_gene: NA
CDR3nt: TGTGCCAGCAGCTTTCCCTCTGGGGCAGATACGCAGTATTTT
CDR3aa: CASSFPSGADTQYF

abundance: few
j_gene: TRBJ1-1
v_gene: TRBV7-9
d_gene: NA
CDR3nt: TGTGCCAGCAGCTTACGCGAGGTTAATGAAGCTTTCTTT
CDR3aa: CASSLREVNEAFF

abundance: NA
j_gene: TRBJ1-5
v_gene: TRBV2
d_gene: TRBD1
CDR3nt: TGTGCCAGCAGTGATATGACAGGGGGAGGGCCCCAGCATTTT
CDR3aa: CASSDMTGGGPQHF

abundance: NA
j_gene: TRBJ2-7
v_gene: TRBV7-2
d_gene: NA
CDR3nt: TGTGCCAGCAGCTTAGGTCGGGCAAACGAGCAGTACTTC
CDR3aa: CASSLGRANEQYF